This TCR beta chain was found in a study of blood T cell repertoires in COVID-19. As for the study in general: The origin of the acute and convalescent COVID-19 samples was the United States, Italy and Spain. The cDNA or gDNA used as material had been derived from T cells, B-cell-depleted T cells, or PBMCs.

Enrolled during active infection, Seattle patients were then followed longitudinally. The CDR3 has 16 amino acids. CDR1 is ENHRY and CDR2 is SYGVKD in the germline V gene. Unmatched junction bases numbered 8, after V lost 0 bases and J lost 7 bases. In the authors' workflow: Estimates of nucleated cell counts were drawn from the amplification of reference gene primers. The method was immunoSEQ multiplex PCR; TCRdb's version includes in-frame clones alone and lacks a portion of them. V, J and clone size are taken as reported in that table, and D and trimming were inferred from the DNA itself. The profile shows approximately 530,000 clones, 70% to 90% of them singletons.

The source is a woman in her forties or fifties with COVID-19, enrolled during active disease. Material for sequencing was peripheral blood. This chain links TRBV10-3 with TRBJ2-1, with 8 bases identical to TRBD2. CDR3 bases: TGTGCCATCAGTGAGTCGTTAGCGGGGCCGAGGAATGAGCAGTTCTTC. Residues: CAISESLAGPRNEQFF.